These 9 T cell receptor beta chains were sequenced from one sample in a study of shared clonotypes between healthy human individuals. Method: immunoSEQ multiplex PCR; TCRdb's copy keeps in-frame clones and lacks some. Of more than 2,000,000 clones detected, approximately 93% appear once; the ten largest clones hold 0.39%. Material: naive CD4+ T cells from PBMCs. Subset indicated: CD45RA+ positively selected. These receptors all stem from a man between 18 and 35 years old in good health. Some clones in this sample may be carry-over from other donors' samples.

The V and J genes are TRBV9 and TRBJ2-1, with 7 nucleotides matching TRBD2. The CDR3 totals 15 residues. Germline V gene sequence: CDR1 SGDLS, CDR2 YYNGEE. The V and J ends lost 4 bases and 4 bases, in that order; junction bases with no gene match: 8. The CDR3 reads CASSLQSGIYNEQFF. CDR3 coding DNA: TGTGCCAGCAGCTTACAGAGCGGGATATACAATGAGCAGTTCTTC.

As for this clone: Other DNA sequences in this specimen translate into the identical CDR3. The chain recombines TRBV6-5 with TRBJ1-5; 10 nucleotides match TRBD1. Trimming at V came to 5 bases and at J to 2 bases, leaving 3 bases not matched to a gene. Per germline, CDR1 MNHEY and CDR2 SVGAGI. The CDR3 loop spans 15 amino acids. The CDR3 DNA follows: TGTGCCAGCAGTCGAGGGACAGGGGGCAATCAGCCCCAGCATTTT. This codes for CASSRGTGGNQPQHF.

The CDR3 bases are TGTGCCAGCAGTTCCTCCGGGACAGGGGGTACCGGGGAGCTGTTTTTT. Amino acids: CASSSSGTGGTGELFF. The chain has TRBV28 and TRBJ2-2, with TRBD1 matching 11 bases. CDR3 size: 16 residues. Germline trimming cut 4 bases from V and 5 bases from J; bases unmatched to any gene: 6. Looked up from germline, CDR1 is MDHEN and CDR2 is SYDVKM.

V is TRBV6-1 and J is TRBJ2-1; 7 nucleotides line up with TRBD2. CDR1 and CDR2 (germline): MNHNS, SASEGT. This CDR3 comprises 14 residues. J lost 4 bases, V lost 7 bases, and 7 bases had no gene match. CDR3 nucleotides: TGTGCCAGCAACCCCGGGAGGACATACAATGAGCAGTTCTTC. It yields the protein CASNPGRTYNEQFF.

The genes are TRBV7-8 and TRBJ2-6, with 8 bases aligning to TRBD1. The CDR3 is 17 amino acids. V trimming: 2 bases; J trimming: 0 bases; junction bases outside the gene matches: 3. Germline V gene sequence: CDR1 SGHVS, CDR2 FQNEAQ. The CDR3 here is CASSLRTGLSGANVLTF. DNA of the CDR3: TGTGCCAGCAGCTTAAGGACAGGGCTCTCTGGGGCCAACGTCCTGACTTTC.

The chain uses TRBV18 and TRBJ1-4, with D unresolved. The CDR3 consists of 12 residues. V lost 2 bases and J 11 bases, leaving 9 bases between the germline ends. Germline assignment: CDR1 KGHSH and CDR2 LQKENI. Here the CDR3 DNA reads TGTGCCAGCTCACCAGACTCTCCCAAACTGTTTTTT. It translates to CASSPDSPKLFF.

The chain is built from TRBV11-3 and TRBJ2-6; D is unclear. The V end was cut by 1 base, the J end by 1 base, with 8 bases between. Germline loops: CDR1 SGHNT, CDR2 YENEEA. CDR3 size: 16 residues. CDR3 region: CASSLVGQSGANVLTF. The CDR3 DNA follows: TGTGCCAGCAGCTTAGTAGGCCAGTCTGGGGCCAACGTCCTGACTTTC.

This clone was counted a single time. This chain joins TRBV7-2 and TRBJ2-5, with a weak D call TRBD1 (5 bases). This CDR3 has 14 amino acids. CDR1 is SGHTA and CDR2 is FQGNSA in the germline V gene. Trimming stripped 6 bases from V and 2 bases from J, with 13 bases between. CDR3 residues: CASRKGLAQETQYF. The CDR3 DNA is TGTGCCAGCAGGAAGGGGCTCGCACAAGAGACCCAGTACTTC.

This clone was counted once. This rearrangement joins TRBV7-3 to TRBJ2-7, with no clear D. V shed 3 bases and J shed 7 bases, with 16 bases lying between them. The CDR3 loop spans 14 amino acids. Per the germline V gene, CDR1 is SGHTA and CDR2 is FQGTGA. The CDR3, as DNA: TGTGCCAGCAGCTTGGGTTTGGGCACGGGTGAGCAGTACTTC. It yields the protein CASSLGLGTGEQYF.